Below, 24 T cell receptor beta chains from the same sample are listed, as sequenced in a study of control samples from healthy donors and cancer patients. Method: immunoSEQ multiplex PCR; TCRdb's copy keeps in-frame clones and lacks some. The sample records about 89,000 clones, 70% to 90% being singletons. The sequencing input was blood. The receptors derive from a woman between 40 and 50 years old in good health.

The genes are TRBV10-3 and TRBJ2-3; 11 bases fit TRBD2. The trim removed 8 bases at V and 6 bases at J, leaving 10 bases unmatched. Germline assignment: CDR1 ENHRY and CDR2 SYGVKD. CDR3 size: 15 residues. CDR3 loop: CAIGGSSGGSDTQYF. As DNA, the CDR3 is TGTGCCATCGGGGGATCTAGCGGGGGGTCTGATACGCAGTATTTT.

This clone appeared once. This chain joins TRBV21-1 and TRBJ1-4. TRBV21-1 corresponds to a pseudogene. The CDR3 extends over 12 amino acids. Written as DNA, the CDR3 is TGTGCCAGGGGACTTGCTAATGAAAAACTGTTTTTT. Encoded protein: CARGLANEKLFF.

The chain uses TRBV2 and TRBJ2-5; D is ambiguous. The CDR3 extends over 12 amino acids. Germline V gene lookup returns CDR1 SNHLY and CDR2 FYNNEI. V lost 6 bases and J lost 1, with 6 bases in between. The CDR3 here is CASSYSQETQYF. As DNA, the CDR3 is TGTGCCAGCAGCTACTCCCAAGAGACCCAGTACTTC.

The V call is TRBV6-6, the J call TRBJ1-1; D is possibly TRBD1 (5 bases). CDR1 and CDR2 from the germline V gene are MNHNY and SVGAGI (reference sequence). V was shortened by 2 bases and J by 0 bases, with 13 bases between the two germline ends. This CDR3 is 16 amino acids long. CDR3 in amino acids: CASSYPLGTVNTEAFF. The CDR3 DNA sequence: TGTGCCAGCAGTTACCCCCTGGGGACGGTGAACACTGAAGCTTTCTTT.

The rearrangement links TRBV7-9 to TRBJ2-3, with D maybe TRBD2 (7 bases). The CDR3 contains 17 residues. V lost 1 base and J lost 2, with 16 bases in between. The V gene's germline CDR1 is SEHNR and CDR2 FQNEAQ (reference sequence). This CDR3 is CASSLGGGPHITDTQYF. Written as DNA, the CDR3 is TGTGCCAGCAGCTTAGGGGGGGGGCCCCACATCACAGATACGCAGTATTTT.

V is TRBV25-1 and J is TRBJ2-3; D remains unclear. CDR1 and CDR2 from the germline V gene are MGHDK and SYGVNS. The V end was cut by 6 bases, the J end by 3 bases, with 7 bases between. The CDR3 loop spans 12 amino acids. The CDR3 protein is CASSKGTDTQYF. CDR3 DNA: TGTGCCAGCAGCAAGGGAACAGATACGCAGTATTTT.

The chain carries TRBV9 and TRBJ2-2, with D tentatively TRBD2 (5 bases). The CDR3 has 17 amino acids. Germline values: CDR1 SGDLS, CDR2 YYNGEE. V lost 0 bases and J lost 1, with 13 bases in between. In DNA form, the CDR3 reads TGTGCCAGCAGCGTAGGAGGCTGGACTGGGAACACCGGGGAGCTGTTTTTT. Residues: CASSVGGWTGNTGELFF.

The DNA for the CDR3 is TGTGCCAGCAGCTTACTTGGGACAGGGACGTTATTGAGAGGCTACACCTTC. As protein: CASSLLGTGTLLRGYTF. This sequence joins TRBV7-2 and TRBJ1-2; 9 bases are a match to TRBD1. The germline V gene has CDR1 SGHTA and CDR2 FQGNSA. V dropped 2 bases and J dropped 8; count of bases not matched to a gene: 15. The CDR3 runs 17 residues.

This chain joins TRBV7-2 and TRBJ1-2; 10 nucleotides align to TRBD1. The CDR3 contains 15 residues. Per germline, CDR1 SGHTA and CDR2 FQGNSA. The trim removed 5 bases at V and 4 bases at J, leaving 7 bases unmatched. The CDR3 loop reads CASSPLGQGSYGYTF. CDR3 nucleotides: TGTGCCAGCAGCCCCCTGGGACAGGGGAGCTATGGCTACACCTTC.

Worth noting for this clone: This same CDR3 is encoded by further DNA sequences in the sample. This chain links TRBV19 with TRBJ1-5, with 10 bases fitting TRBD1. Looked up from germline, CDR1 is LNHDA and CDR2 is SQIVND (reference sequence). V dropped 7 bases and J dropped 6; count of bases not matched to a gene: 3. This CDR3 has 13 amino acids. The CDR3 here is CASKGQGRQPQHF. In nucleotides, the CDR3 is TGTGCCAGTAAGGGACAGGGGCGTCAGCCCCAGCATTTT.

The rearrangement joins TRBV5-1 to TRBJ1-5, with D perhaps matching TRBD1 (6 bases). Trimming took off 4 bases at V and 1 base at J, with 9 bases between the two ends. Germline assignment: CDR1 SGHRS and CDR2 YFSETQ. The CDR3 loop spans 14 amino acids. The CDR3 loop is CASSPGQSNQPQHF. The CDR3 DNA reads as TGCGCCAGCAGCCCCGGACAGAGCAATCAGCCCCAGCATTTT. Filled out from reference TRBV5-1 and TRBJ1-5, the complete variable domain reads KAGVTQTPRYLIKTRGQQVTLSCSPISGHRSVSWYQQTPGQGLQFLFEYFSETQRNKGNFPGRFSGRQFSNSRSEMNVSTLELGDSALYLCASSPGQSNQPQHFGDGTRLSIL.

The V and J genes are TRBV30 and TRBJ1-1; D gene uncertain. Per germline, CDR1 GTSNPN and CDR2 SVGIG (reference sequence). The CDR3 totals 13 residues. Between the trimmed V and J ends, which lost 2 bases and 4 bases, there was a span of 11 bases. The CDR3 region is CAWSWGGSTEAFF. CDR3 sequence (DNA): TGTGCCTGGAGTTGGGGTGGGAGCACTGAAGCTTTCTTT.

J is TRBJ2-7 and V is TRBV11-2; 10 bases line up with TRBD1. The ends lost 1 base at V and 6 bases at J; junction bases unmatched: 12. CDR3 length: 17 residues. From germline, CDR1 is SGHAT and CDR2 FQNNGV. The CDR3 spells CASSLVPRDRGPLEQYF. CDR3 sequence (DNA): TGTGCCAGCAGCTTAGTACCCCGGGACAGGGGCCCCCTCGAGCAGTACTTC.

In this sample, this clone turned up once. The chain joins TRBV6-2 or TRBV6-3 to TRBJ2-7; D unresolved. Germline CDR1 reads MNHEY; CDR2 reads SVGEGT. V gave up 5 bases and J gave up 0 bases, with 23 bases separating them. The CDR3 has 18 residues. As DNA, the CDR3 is TGTGCCAGCAGTCCACGCCCCTTTATCGAAACGAGCTCCTACGAGCAGTACTTC. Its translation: CASSPRPFIETSSYEQYF.

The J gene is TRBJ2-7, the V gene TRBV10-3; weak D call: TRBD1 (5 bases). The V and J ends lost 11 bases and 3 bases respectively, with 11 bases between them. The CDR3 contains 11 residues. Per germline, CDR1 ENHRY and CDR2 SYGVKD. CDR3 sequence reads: CASQGNYEQYF. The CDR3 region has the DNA TGTGCCTCCCAGGGTAACTACGAGCAGTACTTC.

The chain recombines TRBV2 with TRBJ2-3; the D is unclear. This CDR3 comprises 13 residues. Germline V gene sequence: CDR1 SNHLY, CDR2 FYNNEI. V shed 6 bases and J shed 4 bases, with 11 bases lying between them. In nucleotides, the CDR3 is TGTGCCAGCAGCGCCTCAAGCGCAGATACGCAGTATTTT. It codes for CASSASSADTQYF. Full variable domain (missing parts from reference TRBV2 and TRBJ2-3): EPEVTQTPSHQVTQMGQEVILRCVPISNHLYFYWYRQILGQKVEFLVSFYNNEISEKSEIFDDQFSVERPDGSNFTLKIRSTKLEDSAMYFCASSASSADTQYFGPGTRLTVL.

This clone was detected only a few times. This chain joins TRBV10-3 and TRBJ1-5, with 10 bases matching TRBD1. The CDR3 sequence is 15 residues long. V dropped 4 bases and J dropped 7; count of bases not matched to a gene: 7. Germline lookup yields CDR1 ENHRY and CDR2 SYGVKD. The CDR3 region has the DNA TGTGCCATCAGTGGCGGGGGACAGGGGAAGCAGCCCCAGCATTTT. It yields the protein CAISGGGQGKQPQHF.

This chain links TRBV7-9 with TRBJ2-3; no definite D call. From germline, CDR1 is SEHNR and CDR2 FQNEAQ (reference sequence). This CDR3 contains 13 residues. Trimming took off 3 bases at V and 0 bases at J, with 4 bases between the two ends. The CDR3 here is CASSLGSTDTQYF. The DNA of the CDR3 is TGTGCCAGCAGCTTGGGGAGCACAGATACGCAGTATTTT.

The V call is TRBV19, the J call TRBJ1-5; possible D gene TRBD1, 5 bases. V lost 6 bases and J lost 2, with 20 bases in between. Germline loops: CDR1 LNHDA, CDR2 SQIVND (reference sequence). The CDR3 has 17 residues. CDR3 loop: CASSLGTVAGGNQPQHF. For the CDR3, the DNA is TGTGCCAGTAGCCTTGGGACGGTCGCGGGAGGCAATCAGCCCCAGCATTTT.

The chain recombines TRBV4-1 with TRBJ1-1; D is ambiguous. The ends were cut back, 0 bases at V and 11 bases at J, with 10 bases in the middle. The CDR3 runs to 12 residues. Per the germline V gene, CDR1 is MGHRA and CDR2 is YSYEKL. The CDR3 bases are TGCGCCAGCAGCCAAGATCCTCGGGAGGCTTTCTTT. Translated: CASSQDPREAFF.

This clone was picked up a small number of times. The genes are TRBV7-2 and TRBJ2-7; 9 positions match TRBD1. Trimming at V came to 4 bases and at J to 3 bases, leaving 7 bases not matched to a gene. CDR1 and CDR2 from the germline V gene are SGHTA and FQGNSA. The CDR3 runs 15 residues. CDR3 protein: CASSWATGGNYEQYF. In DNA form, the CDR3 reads TGTGCCAGCAGCTGGGCTACAGGGGGCAACTACGAGCAGTACTTC.

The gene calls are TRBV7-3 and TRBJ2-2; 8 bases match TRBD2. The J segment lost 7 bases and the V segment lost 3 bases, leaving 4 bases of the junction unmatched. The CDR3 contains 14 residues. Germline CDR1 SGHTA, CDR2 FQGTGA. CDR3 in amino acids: CASSFWGLGGELFF. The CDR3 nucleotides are TGTGCCAGCAGCTTTTGGGGACTAGGCGGGGAGCTGTTTTTT.

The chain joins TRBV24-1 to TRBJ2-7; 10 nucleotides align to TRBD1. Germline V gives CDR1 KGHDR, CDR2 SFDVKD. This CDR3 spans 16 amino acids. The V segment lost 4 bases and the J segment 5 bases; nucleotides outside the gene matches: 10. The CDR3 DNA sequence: TGTGCCACCAGTGAATCCGGGACAGGGGTAAGGAACGAGCAGTACTTC. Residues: CATSESGTGVRNEQYF.

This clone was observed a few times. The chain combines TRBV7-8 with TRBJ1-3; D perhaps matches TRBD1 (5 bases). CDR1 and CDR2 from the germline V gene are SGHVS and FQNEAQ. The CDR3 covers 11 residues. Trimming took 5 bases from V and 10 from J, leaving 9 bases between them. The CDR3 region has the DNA TGTGCCAGCAGCCTTGGGGGGACCATATATTTT. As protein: CASSLGGTIYF.